The sequence of this TCR beta chain was determined in a study of blood T cell repertoires in COVID-19. For the study at large: Acute-phase and convalescent COVID-19 samples originated in the United States, Italy and Spain.

Measured with immunoSEQ multiplex PCR; TCRdb has only the in-frame clones, and not every one. The table has over 15,000 clones, approximately 89% seen once. Germline CDR1 reads WSHSY; CDR2 reads SAAADI. Trimming removed 8 bases from V and 6 bases from J; junction bases left unmatched: 7. The length of the CDR3 is 14 residues. The chain recombines TRBV10-2 with TRBJ2-2; 9 nucleotides agree with TRBD1. The material sequenced was peripheral blood. This TCR was sampled from a man aged 55 to 69 with active COVID-19. The CDR3 nucleotides read TGCGCCAGCTTCCAGGGACAGGGTTCCGGGGAGCTGTTTTTT. Its translation: CASFQGQGSGELFF.